The rows below give T cell receptor beta chains drawn from one sample of a study of vaccination and CD4 T cells after COVID-19. MiXCR was run by TCRdb on the PCR reads, yielding one entry per CDR3 protein. The table lists roughly 15,000 distinct CDR3 sequences, roughly two thirds of them singletons. The sequencing here drew on CD4+ T cells from blood, taken after SARS-CoV-2 vaccination. These TCRs come from a human donor who had recovered from COVID-19. Both conserved end residues are part of each CDR3. Each record gives: V gene, CDR3 protein.

v_call: TRBV6-5
cdr3_aa: CASSYSGGTSNEKLFF

v_call: TRBV20-1
cdr3_aa: CSASKGGSRDEQYF

v_call: TRBV15
cdr3_aa: CATSTRTSAGGTQYF

v_call: TRBV19
cdr3_aa: CASRRQGSGNEQFF

v_call: TRBV30
cdr3_aa: CACGLDRDNQPQHF

v_call: TRBV7-9
cdr3_aa: CASSSTTGTNYGYTF

v_call: TRBV12-3/TRBV12-4
cdr3_aa: CASRDQGSSGDTIYF

v_call: TRBV6-5
cdr3_aa: CASSYRFGGYTIYF

v_call: TRBV4-2
cdr3_aa: CASSQVTGLANYGYTF

v_call: TRBV20-1
cdr3_aa: CSPPGTSYNEQFF

v_call: TRBV10-3
cdr3_aa: CAISEPTIGPVTYEQYF

v_call: TRBV6-5
cdr3_aa: CASSYSIGANVLTF

v_call: TRBV15
cdr3_aa: CATSREALSYGYTF

v_call: TRBV27
cdr3_aa: CASSLVGTGGGYGYTF

v_call: TRBV6-1
cdr3_aa: CASSEKGGLSDTQYF

v_call: TRBV20-1
cdr3_aa: CSARRISGFSYNEQFF

v_call: TRBV12-3/TRBV12-4
cdr3_aa: CASSFRTENQPQHF

v_call: TRBV24-1
cdr3_aa: CATSDPGGPQYF

v_call: TRBV27
cdr3_aa: CASRLFPPNYGYTF

v_call: TRBV5-4
cdr3_aa: CASNRAGGAYNEQFF

v_call: TRBV15
cdr3_aa: CATSISTGFQPQHF

v_call: TRBV20-1
cdr3_aa: CSAIGRRETQYF

v_call: TRBV28
cdr3_aa: CASSPGTSGTDTQYF

v_call: TRBV7-8
cdr3_aa: CASSSRQLSQPQHF

v_call: TRBV20-1
cdr3_aa: CSAPLAGSMMDEQFF

v_call: TRBV20-1
cdr3_aa: CSANGAGVGISYEQYF

v_call: TRBV28
cdr3_aa: CASSGVGYTF

v_call: TRBV2
cdr3_aa: CASSAYRGVGQPQHF

v_call: TRBV27
cdr3_aa: CASSNRGTGGYTF

v_call: TRBV7-8
cdr3_aa: CASSFGASNQPQHF

v_call: TRBV7-3
cdr3_aa: CASSLNPGGQDTQYF

v_call: TRBV2
cdr3_aa: CASSEGVGRSGSDTQYF

v_call: TRBV5-4
cdr3_aa: CASSSEQLTYEQYF

v_call: TRBV12-3/TRBV12-4
cdr3_aa: CASSRAGGFYGYTF

v_call: TRBV12-3/TRBV12-4
cdr3_aa: CASSLSIDETQYF

v_call: TRBV18
cdr3_aa: CASSPVQSDTGELFF

v_call: TRBV20-1
cdr3_aa: CSARLRGQGLRKPQHF

v_call: TRBV20-1
cdr3_aa: CSASGSREQYF